The next 9 T cell receptor beta chains were all read from a single sample in a study of T cells in Graves' hyperthyroidism and ophthalmopathy. Using RNA transcripts as the source, TCR beta CDR3 regions were amplified. Primed by the HTBI set, a first-round RT-PCR was run on the TCR CDR3. MiXCR, applied by TCRdb to the multiplex PCR reads, yields one record per CDR3 protein. Counted here are 620,000 or so distinct CDR3 sequences, about 15% occurring once; the ten biggest clones make up about 12%. Specimen: blood. Source of these receptors: a woman aged 45-60 years with Graves' ophthalmopathy.

This clonotype has ten or more counts. The rearrangement joins TRBV20-1 to TRBJ2-1; TRBD2 agrees at 10 bases. V gave up 6 bases and J gave up 9 bases; unmatched junction bases: 8. Germline CDR1 is DFQATT and CDR2 is SNEGSKA (reference sequence). This CDR3 has 13 residues. CDR3 in amino acids: CSATSGNGGEQFF. DNA of the CDR3: TGCAGTGCCACTAGCGGGAACGGTGGTGAGCAGTTCTTC.

This clonotype was counted a few times. The chain carries TRBV7-9 and TRBJ2-1, with 8 bases matching TRBD2. This CDR3 has 14 residues. V gave up 3 bases and J gave up 7 bases; unmatched junction bases: 5. Germline V gene sequence: CDR1 SEHNR, CDR2 FQNEAQ (reference sequence). The DNA of the CDR3 is TGTGCCAGCAGCTTTGGACTAGCTCCAAATGAGCAGTTCTTC. Amino acids: CASSFGLAPNEQFF.

This clonotype was observed a handful of times. The chain has TRBV25-1 and TRBJ2-1; D possibly corresponds to TRBD2 (6 bases). V was trimmed by 10 bases and J by 2 bases, leaving 18 bases between them. This CDR3 has 15 residues. Germline loops: CDR1 MGHDK, CDR2 SYGVNS. The DNA of the CDR3 is TGTGCCACCGGTCCCCGCGGGATCGCCTACAATGAGCAGTTCTTC. This encodes CATGPRGIAYNEQFF.

The sample holds many counts of this clonotype. J is TRBJ1-1 and V is TRBV18, with D uncertain. V was shortened by 4 bases and J by 4 bases, with 13 bases between the two germline ends. CDR1 is KGHSH, CDR2 LQKENI, per germline. The CDR3 runs to 14 residues. In DNA form, the CDR3 reads TGTGCCAGCTCACAACAAGACATGGCCACTGAAGCTTTCTTT. Protein sequence: CASSQQDMATEAFF. The full variable domain, its missing parts supplied by reference TRBV18 and TRBJ1-1, is NAGVMQNPRHLVRRRGQEARLRCSPMKGHSHVYWYRQLPEEGLKFMVYLQKENIIDESGMPKERFSAEFPKEGPSILRIQQVVRGDSAAYFCASSQQDMATEAFFGQGTRLTVV.

For this clonotype: The junction shows a germline mismatch at one end, possibly a read error. V is TRBV4-3 and J is TRBJ2-7; D possibly uses TRBD1 or TRBD2 (5 bases each). Germline assignment: CDR1 LGHNA and CDR2 YSLEER. The CDR3 loop spans 15 amino acids. The CDR3 sequence is CASGQTGTAGYEQYF. CDR3 DNA: TGCGCCAGCGGCCAAACCGGGACCGCAGGATACGAGCAGTACTTC.

This clonotype was counted ten times or more. The chain has TRBV2 and TRBJ1-5; TRBD1 matches at 7 bases. V was clipped by 3 bases and J by 1 base; unmatched bases: 0. The CDR3 consists of 14 residues. The V gene's germline CDR1 is SNHLY and CDR2 FYNNEI. CDR3 protein: CASSEGQSNQPQHF. DNA of the CDR3: TGTGCCAGCAGTGAGGGACAGAGCAATCAGCCCCAGCATTTT.

This clonotype was counted ten times or more. The chain has TRBV3-1 and TRBJ2-2; 11 nucleotides match TRBD2. The CDR3 totals 18 residues. Trimming removed 3 bases from V and 2 bases from J; junction bases left unmatched: 8. Germline V gene lookup returns CDR1 LGHDT and CDR2 YNNKEL (reference sequence). CDR3 nucleotide sequence: TGTGCCAGCAGCCATACACGGCTAGCGGGAGGAAACACCGGGGAGCTGTTTTTT. As protein: CASSHTRLAGGNTGELFF.

This clonotype appeared many times. This chain joins TRBV28 and TRBJ1-5; TRBD1 agrees at 7 bases. The ends lost 5 bases at V and 0 bases at J; junction bases unmatched: 13. Germline lookup yields CDR1 MDHEN and CDR2 SYDVKM. The CDR3 runs 18 residues. This CDR3 is CASSLLGQSSYSNQPQHF. CDR3 DNA: TGTGCCAGCAGTCTTCTGGGACAGTCTTCCTATAGCAATCAGCCCCAGCATTTT.

This clonotype was found a few times. The chain recombines TRBV6-5 with TRBJ1-6, with a possible D match to TRBD1 (6 bases). The CDR3 has 17 amino acids. V shed 1 base and J shed 0 bases, with 10 bases lying between them. The germline CDR1 and CDR2 sequences are MNHEY and SVGAGI. The CDR3 coding sequence is TGTGCCAGCAGTTACTATGGAGGGGGCTCCTATAATTCACCCCTCCACTTT. Amino acids: CASSYYGGGSYNSPLHF.